The rows below give T cell receptor beta chains drawn from one sample of a study of T cell responses to AZD1222 COVID-19 vaccine. The assay was immunoSEQ multiplex PCR, and TCRdb's table has in-frame clones only and misses some. The table includes roughly 30,000 clones, around 90% detected once. The material was peripheral blood, obtained on day 0 of AZD1222 vaccination. The receptors stem from an adult in good health. The CDR3 runs from the conserved cysteine through the conserved F or W. The order of the fields is V gene, J gene, CDR3 protein.

v_call: TRBV6-5
j_call: TRBJ1-5
cdr3_aa: CASSLSVSNQPQHF

v_call: TRBV3-1/TRBV3-2
j_call: TRBJ2-5
cdr3_aa: CASSPARGRAETQYF

v_call: TRBV5-1
j_call: TRBJ2-7
cdr3_aa: CASSRFGTGLSYEQYF

v_call: TRBV7-3
j_call: TRBJ1-1
cdr3_aa: CASSLKAGGSTEAFF

v_call: TRBV18
j_call: TRBJ1-2
cdr3_aa: CASSPPWDSSLSTF

v_call: TRBV10-3
j_call: TRBJ1-4
cdr3_aa: CAISDLRGGGDNEKLFF

v_call: TRBV5-1
j_call: TRBJ1-1
cdr3_aa: CASSSERGSEAFF

v_call: TRBV19
j_call: TRBJ2-7
cdr3_aa: CASSMPGHSYEQYF

v_call: TRBV7-2
j_call: TRBJ2-1
cdr3_aa: CASSPGGQGYNEQFF

v_call: TRBV3-1/TRBV3-2
j_call: TRBJ1-1
cdr3_aa: CASRRGGLRVNTEAFF

v_call: TRBV7-8
j_call: TRBJ1-5
cdr3_aa: CASSPRLLGQPQHF

v_call: TRBV27
j_call: TRBJ1-1
cdr3_aa: CASSSQGRGEAFF

v_call: TRBV28
j_call: TRBJ1-4
cdr3_aa: CASSLIYRGRWEKLFF

v_call: TRBV6-6
j_call: TRBJ2-7
cdr3_aa: CASSRNGARGFYEQYF

v_call: TRBV18
j_call: TRBJ1-1
cdr3_aa: CASSPAGGVGAFF

v_call: TRBV24-1
j_call: TRBJ2-1
cdr3_aa: CATSVPSGSGNEQFF

v_call: TRBV18
j_call: TRBJ2-5
cdr3_aa: CASQEFTGGQETQYF

v_call: TRBV25-1
j_call: TRBJ1-1
cdr3_aa: CASSDWEQGRAEAFF

v_call: TRBV9
j_call: TRBJ2-2
cdr3_aa: CASSVGAPAGELFF

v_call: TRBV5-4
j_call: TRBJ1-6
cdr3_aa: CASSLYDLYNSPLHF